The clone carrying this T cell receptor (beta chain) was detected many times. Its cognate antigen is unknown. Trimming shortened V by 0 bases and J by 7 bases, and 7 bases separated the two germline ends. Germline V gives CDR1 SEHNR, CDR2 FQNEAQ (reference sequence). This CDR3 region has 14 residues. The sample originates from a study of metastatic and nonmetastatic thyroid tumors. Study summary: The authors compared repertoires across blood and tumor or nodule tissue from malignant and benign thyroid patients.

No patient received treatment before thyroid surgery. Findings of the study overall: Patients with malignant thyroid tumors reportedly had significantly higher TCR beta diversity than those with benign nodules, in blood and tumor.

Methods used by the authors: Construction of a distant-metastasis classifier for papillary thyroid cancer relied on CDR3 differences across clinicopathological groups. TCRdb re-processed the PCR reads through MiXCR. The V and J calls come from TCRdb's annotation, not from the publication. The sample shows about 85,000 clones, roughly 8.6% of them seen only once. The receptor's source is a female donor with papillary thyroid cancer or a benign thyroid nodule (not recorded which). Some clones in this sample may be carry-over from other donors' samples. Sequencing used blood. The gene calls are TRBV7-9 and TRBJ1-6, with D tentatively TRBD1 (5 bases). CDR3 amino acids: CASSLAGGNSPLHF. Here the CDR3 DNA reads TGTGCCAGCAGCTTAGCGGGGGGGAATTCACCCCTCCACTTT.